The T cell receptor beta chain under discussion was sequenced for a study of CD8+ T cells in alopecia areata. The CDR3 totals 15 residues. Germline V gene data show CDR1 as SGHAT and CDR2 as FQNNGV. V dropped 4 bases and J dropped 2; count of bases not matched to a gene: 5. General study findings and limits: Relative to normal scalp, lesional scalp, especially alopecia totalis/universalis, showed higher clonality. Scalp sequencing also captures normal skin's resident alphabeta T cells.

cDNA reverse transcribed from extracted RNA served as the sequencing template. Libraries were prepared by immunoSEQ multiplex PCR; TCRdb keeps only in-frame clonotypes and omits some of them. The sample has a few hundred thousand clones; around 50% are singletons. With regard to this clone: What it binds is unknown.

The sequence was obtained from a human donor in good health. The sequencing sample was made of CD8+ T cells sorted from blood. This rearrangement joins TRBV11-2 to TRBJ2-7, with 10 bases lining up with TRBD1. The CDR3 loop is CASSYGTGDTYEQYF. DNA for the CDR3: TGTGCCAGCAGCTATGGGACAGGGGACACCTACGAGCAGTACTTC.